Presented here are 25 T cell receptor beta chains from one specimen sequenced in a study of blood T cell repertoires in COVID-19. Sequencing was performed with immunoSEQ multiplex PCR; in TCRdb, only in-frame clones are kept and a portion is missing. This table has approximately 58,000 clones, approximately 91% appearing once. Sequencing used peripheral blood. These receptors were obtained from a human donor in a cohort sampled during active COVID-19.

The chain carries TRBV21-1 and TRBJ2-2; the table's D call of TRBD2 was not tested on the DNA. TRBV21-1 is shown as a pseudogene. The CDR3 is 16 residues long. CDR3 amino acids: CASSVQRGAGTGELFF. The CDR3 bases are TGTGCCAGCAGCGTCCAACGGGGGGCCGGCACCGGGGAGCTGTTTTTT.

The CDR3 protein is CASSLDEGTGELFF. In DNA form, the CDR3 reads TGTGCCAGCAGCTTAGATGAGGGCACCGGGGAGCTGTTTTTT. The chain couples TRBV7-6 to TRBJ2-2, with D maybe TRBD2 (5 bases). Germline loops: CDR1 SGHVS, CDR2 FNYEAQ. The CDR3 totals 14 residues. The V end lost 1 base, the J end lost 4 bases, and 7 bases lay between the germline ends.

V usage is TRBV5-4 and J usage is TRBJ2-5; D gene unclear. The CDR3 is 13 residues long. Germline CDR1 and CDR2: SGHNT and YYREEE (reference sequence). The V end lost 3 bases, the J end lost 5 bases, and 11 bases lay between the germline ends. DNA for the CDR3: TGTGCCAGCAGCTCTCAGGTCCTCGAGACCCAGTACTTC. It specifies CASSSQVLETQYF.

The chain couples TRBV24-1 to TRBJ2-1; maybe TRBD1 (5 bases). The V end lost 3 bases, the J end lost 0 bases, and 14 bases lay between the germline ends. This CDR3 is built from 17 residues. Germline CDR1 reads KGHDR; CDR2 reads SFDVKD. CDR3 DNA sequence: TGTGCCACCAGTGATCAGGGTAGAGAAAGCTCCTACAATGAGCAGTTCTTC. Its protein product is CATSDQGRESSYNEQFF.

The V call is TRBV5-1, the J call TRBJ1-1; 9 bases line up with TRBD1. The CDR3 loop spans 15 amino acids. Germline V gives CDR1 SGHRS, CDR2 YFSETQ. After removal of 0 bases from V and 5 bases from J, the junction contained 5 bases not matched to a gene. The CDR3 DNA reads TGCGCCAGCAGCTTGGGGGACAGGGATAGGACTGAAGCTTTCTTT. Translation: CASSLGDRDRTEAFF. Drawing the rest from reference TRBV5-1 and TRBJ1-1, the complete variable domain is KAGVTQTPRYLIKTRGQQVTLSCSPISGHRSVSWYQQTPGQGLQFLFEYFSETQRNKGNFPGRFSGRQFSNSRSEMNVSTLELGDSALYLCASSLGDRDRTEAFFGQGTRLTVV.

This sequence joins TRBV15 and TRBJ2-7; D not resolved. The CDR3 extends over 13 amino acids. V was cut by 5 bases and J by 1 base, with 9 bases left in between. Germline loops: CDR1 LNHNV, CDR2 YYDKDF (reference sequence). CDR3 in amino acids: CATSSTESYEQYV. The CDR3 DNA sequence: TGTGCCACCAGCTCCACAGAATCCTACGAGCAGTACGTC.

V and J are TRBV5-4 and TRBJ2-3, with D possibly matching TRBD2 (6 bases). Trimming pared 4 bases from V and 5 bases from J, leaving 14 bases between. CDR1 and CDR2 from the germline V gene are SGHNT and YYREEE (reference sequence). The CDR3 loop spans 14 amino acids. The CDR3 sequence: CASSGAGGVDTQYF. The CDR3 DNA follows: TGTGCCAGCAGCGGCGCCGGAGGGGTAGATACGCAGTATTTT.

The chain combines TRBV11-2 with TRBJ1-2, with 9 bases identical to TRBD1. Germline loops: CDR1 SGHAT, CDR2 FQNNGV. Trimming took 2 bases from V and 8 from J; bases not matched to a gene: 9. The CDR3 consists of 15 residues. The CDR3 DNA is TGTGCCAGCAGCTTATGGGGACAGGGAGTGCGGGGCTACACCTTC. Translating gives CASSLWGQGVRGYTF.

This clone appeared a few times. This chain links TRBV6-1 with TRBJ2-7; 10 bases map to TRBD2. CDR3 length: 15 residues. With V trimmed by 1 base and J by 0 bases, 0 bases remained unmatched. Germline V gene lookup returns CDR1 MNHNS and CDR2 SASEGT. CDR3 region: CASSEGLAGSYEQYV. In DNA, the CDR3 is TGTGCCAGCAGTGAAGGACTAGCGGGCTCCTACGAGCAGTACGTC.

The chain has TRBV6-5 and TRBJ1-1; no clear D. The V and J ends lost 6 bases and 5 bases respectively, with 19 bases between them. Germline values: CDR1 MNHEY, CDR2 SVGAGI. The CDR3 loop spans 15 amino acids. CDR3: CASRTLGSGKTEAFF. The CDR3 nucleotides read TGTGCCAGCAGAACCCTCGGGTCGGGTAAGACTGAAGCTTTCTTT.

The chain is built from TRBV5-5 and TRBJ2-2; a possible D gene is TRBD2 (6 bases). The CDR3 is 15 amino acids. Germline V gene lookup returns CDR1 SGHKS and CDR2 YYEKEE (reference sequence). Between the trimmed V and J ends, which lost 1 base and 4 bases, there was a span of 11 bases. CDR3 sequence: CASSLLRGSTGELFF. The CDR3 nucleotides are TGTGCCAGCAGCTTGCTCCGGGGGAGCACCGGGGAGCTGTTTTTT.

The genes are TRBV4-2 and TRBJ2-5, with 8 nucleotides matching TRBD1. The V gene's germline CDR1 is LGHNA and CDR2 YNFKEQ. CDR3 length: 14 residues. The junction had 5 bases not matched to a gene; V was cut back by 6 bases and J by 2 bases. CDR3 in amino acids: CASRGTGIQETQYF. Here the CDR3 DNA reads TGTGCCAGCAGAGGGACAGGTATACAAGAGACCCAGTACTTC.

CDR3 sequence reads: CSVYNRGRGTYEQYF. The CDR3 DNA sequence: TGCAGCGTTTACAACAGGGGGCGCGGCACCTACGAGCAGTACTTC. This chain uses TRBV29-1 with TRBJ2-7; the match to TRBD1 covers 9 bases. The germline CDR1 and CDR2 sequences are SQVTM and ANQGSEA. Germline trimming cut 5 bases from V and 2 bases from J; bases unmatched to any gene: 10. The CDR3 extends over 15 amino acids.

The chain joins TRBV12-3 or TRBV12-4 to TRBJ2-7, with D unresolved. The V end lost 3 bases, the J end lost 7 bases, and 4 bases lay between the germline ends. The CDR3 has 10 residues. In DNA, the CDR3 is TGTGCCAGCAGTTTGCGAGAGCAGTACGTC. Translating gives CASSLREQYV.

The chain employs TRBV11-2 and TRBJ1-6; TRBD1 matches 8 bases. The V segment lost 1 base and the J segment 9 bases; nucleotides outside the gene matches: 8. CDR3 length: 16 residues. The germline CDR1 and CDR2 sequences are SGHAT and FQNNGV. This chain's CDR3 is CASSLVGQGKGSPLHF. The CDR3 DNA sequence: TGTGCCAGCAGCTTAGTAGGACAGGGAAAGGGTTCACCCCTCCACTTT.

CDR3 protein: CASSPSREGDGYTF. The CDR3 DNA follows: TGTGCCAGCAGCCCCTCCCGGGAGGGGGATGGCTACACCTTC. V and J are TRBV5-8 and TRBJ1-2; TRBD1 is a possible D gene (6 bases). The germline V and J ends were trimmed by 4 bases and 6 bases, with 16 bases remaining between them. The CDR3 runs to 14 residues. Germline CDR1 and CDR2: SGHTS and YDEGEE.

The CDR3: CASGTMNTEAFF. In DNA form, the CDR3 reads TGCGCCAGTGGCACCATGAACACTGAAGCTTTCTTT. The chain recombines TRBV5-1 with TRBJ1-1; D call uncertain. Germline V gene data show CDR1 as SGHRS and CDR2 as YFSETQ. The CDR3 spans 12 residues. With 8 bases removed from V and 0 bases from J, the gap between germline ends came to 8 bases.

The chain employs TRBV13 and TRBJ2-3; the D is unclear. The CDR3 contains 13 residues. Germline-derived CDR1 and CDR2 are PRHDT and FYEKMQ (reference sequence). V was shortened by 6 bases and J by 1 base, with 8 bases between the two germline ends. The CDR3 is CASRRSGTDTQYF. CDR3 nucleotides: TGTGCCAGCAGGAGGAGCGGCACAGATACGCAGTATTTT.

The chain couples TRBV6-5 to TRBJ1-2; no firm D call. Trimming cost V 1 base and J 7 bases, with 13 bases left between them. The CDR3 contains 14 residues. Germline V gives CDR1 MNHEY, CDR2 SVGAGI. The CDR3 sequence is CASSYYRGFGGYTF. The CDR3 coding sequence is TGTGCCAGCAGTTACTATCGAGGGTTCGGTGGCTACACCTTC.

The chain combines TRBV7-2 with TRBJ2-1, with D uncertain. The germline V and J ends were trimmed by 4 bases and 4 bases, with 11 bases remaining between them. Germline V gives CDR1 SGHTA, CDR2 FQGNSA. CDR3 length equals 14 residues. The CDR3 spells CASSSLDGYNEQFF. The CDR3 nucleotides are TGTGCCAGCAGCTCCCTAGACGGATACAATGAGCAGTTCTTC. Full variable domain (missing parts from reference TRBV7-2 and TRBJ2-1): GAGVSQSPSNKVTEKGKDVELRCDPISGHTALYWYRQSLGQGLEFLIYFQGNSAPDKSGLPSDRFSAERTGGSVSTLTIQRTQQEDSAVYLCASSSLDGYNEQFFGPGTRLTVL.

There are a few counts of this clone. The V gene is TRBV4-2, the J gene TRBJ2-7; D is perhaps TRBD2 (6 bases). This CDR3 is 14 amino acids long. Trimming removed 3 bases at V and 0 bases at J, with 9 bases between. Germline V gene lookup returns CDR1 LGHNA and CDR2 YNFKEQ. The CDR3 region is CASSHGGSSYEQYF. As DNA, the CDR3 is TGTGCCAGCAGCCACGGGGGAAGCTCCTACGAGCAGTACTTC.

The chain carries TRBV19 and TRBJ2-7, with D perhaps TRBD2 (5 bases). The CDR3 totals 13 residues. V was clipped by 5 bases and J by 4 bases, with 12 bases between them. CDR1 is LNHDA and CDR2 is SQIVND in the germline V gene (reference sequence). The DNA of the CDR3 is TGTGCCAGTAGTGCCGGGGAACTATACGAGCAGTACGTC. It translates to CASSAGELYEQYV.

The chain carries TRBV27 and TRBJ2-5, with 14 bases fitting TRBD2. The junction had 3 bases not matched to a gene; V was cut back by 5 bases and J by 4 bases. There are 15 residues in the CDR3. Germline CDR1 reads MNHEY; CDR2 reads SMNVEV (reference sequence). The CDR3 here is CASSPGTSGRETQYF. The CDR3, as DNA: TGTGCCAGCAGTCCGGGGACTAGCGGGAGAGAGACCCAGTACTTC.

The chain is built from TRBV7-9 and TRBJ1-6; 7 bases map to TRBD1. V shed 5 bases, J shed 7 bases, and the junction held 8 bases outside the gene matches. Germline V gene lookup returns CDR1 SEHNR and CDR2 FQNEAQ (reference sequence). The CDR3 runs to 15 residues. Written as DNA, the CDR3 is TGTGCCAGCAGCCTTTTTCGGGACAGCAATTCACCCCTCCACTTT. This sequence encodes CASSLFRDSNSPLHF.

As DNA, the CDR3 is TGTGCCAGCAGCTTAGTAGTGCTAGCGGGGTTCCACAATGAGCAGTTCTTC. Protein: CASSLVVLAGFHNEQFF. The chain joins TRBV11-2 to TRBJ2-1; 9 bases are shared with TRBD2. In germline, CDR1 is SGHAT, CDR2 FQNNGV. CDR3 length: 17 residues. The junction had 9 bases not matched to a gene; V was cut back by 1 base and J by 5 bases.